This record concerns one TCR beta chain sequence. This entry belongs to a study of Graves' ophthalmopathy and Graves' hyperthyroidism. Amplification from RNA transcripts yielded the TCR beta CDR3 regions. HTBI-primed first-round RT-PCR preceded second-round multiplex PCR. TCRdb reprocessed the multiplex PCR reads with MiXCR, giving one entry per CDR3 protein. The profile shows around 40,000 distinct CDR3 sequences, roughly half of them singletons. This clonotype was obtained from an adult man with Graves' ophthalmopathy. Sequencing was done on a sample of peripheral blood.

The CDR3 DNA sequence: TGTGCCATCAATGCCAGCAGCTCTAACACCGGGGAGCTGTTTTTT. It codes for CAINASSSNTGELFF. The gene calls are TRBV10-3 and TRBJ2-2; the D is unclear. CDR1 is ENHRY, CDR2 SYGVKD, per germline. Trimming removed 7 bases from V and 2 bases from J, with 14 bases in between. This CDR3 has 15 amino acids.